These 14 T cell receptor beta chains were sequenced from one sample in a study of blood T cell repertoires in COVID-19. This table comes from immunoSEQ multiplex PCR, and its TCRdb copy is limited to in-frame clones, with some not included. The table has about 160,000 clones, about four fifths seen once. The specimen was peripheral blood. The receptors were sampled from a woman over 75 with active or convalescent COVID-19.

V gene TRBV3-1 (or the pseudogene TRBV3-2) combines with J gene TRBJ1-6, with D uncertain. Germline CDR1 LGHDT, CDR2 YNNKEL (reference sequence). The length of the CDR3 is 16 residues. Trimming left V 0 bases short and J 3 bases short, with 9 bases between. CDR3 sequence reads: CASSQDRVGYNSPLHF. CDR3 nucleotides: TGTGCCAGCAGCCAAGATCGGGTCGGCTATAATTCACCCCTCCACTTT.

This clone was observed a single time. The rearrangement uses TRBV2 and TRBJ1-5; tentative D call: TRBD1 (6 bases). Germline loops: CDR1 SNHLY, CDR2 FYNNEI. The germline V and J ends were trimmed by 2 bases and 12 bases, with 14 bases remaining between them. The CDR3 length is 13 residues. The CDR3 sequence is CASSEPSRGFQHF. CDR3 coding DNA: TGTGCCAGCAGTGAACCGAGCAGGGGCTTCCAGCATTTT.

The chain is built from TRBV19 and TRBJ2-1, with 15 bases matching TRBD2. The CDR3 sequence is 16 residues long. Losses at the gene ends were 5 bases for V and 8 bases for J; bases not matched to a gene: 7. Germline V lookup: CDR1 LNHDA, CDR2 SQIVND (reference sequence). The CDR3 is CASSPKGLAGGDEQFF. In DNA form, the CDR3 reads TGTGCCAGTAGTCCCAAGGGACTAGCGGGAGGCGATGAGCAGTTCTTC.

This chain uses TRBV11-2 with TRBJ2-5; 7 bases match TRBD2. V lost 2 bases and J lost 2; bases outside the gene matches: 5. The CDR3 loop spans 15 amino acids. Germline V gene data show CDR1 as SGHAT and CDR2 as FQNNGV. For the CDR3, the DNA is TGTGCCAGCAGCTTAAATCTGGGGGGGCAAGAGACCCAGTACTTC. As protein: CASSLNLGGQETQYF. Looking up the rest from reference TRBV11-2 and TRBJ2-5 gives the full variable domain: EAGVAQSPRYKIIEKRQSVAFWCNPISGHATLYWYQQILGQGPKLLIQFQNNGVVDDSQLPKDRFSAERLKGVDSTLKIQPAKLEDSAVYLCASSLNLGGQETQYFGPGTRLLVL.

The chain has TRBV5-1 and TRBJ2-2; the D gene is possibly TRBD2 (6 bases). This CDR3 comprises 14 residues. In germline, CDR1 is SGHRS, CDR2 YFSETQ. Trimming removed 4 bases at V and 2 bases at J, with 9 bases between. The CDR3 DNA reads TGCGCCAGCAGCGCCGGGAGTAACACCGGGGAGCTGTTTTTT. Protein product: CASSAGSNTGELFF. Looking up the rest from reference TRBV5-1 and TRBJ2-2 gives the full variable domain: KAGVTQTPRYLIKTRGQQVTLSCSPISGHRSVSWYQQTPGQGLQFLFEYFSETQRNKGNFPGRFSGRQFSNSRSEMNVSTLELGDSALYLCASSAGSNTGELFFGEGSRLTVL.

The V call is TRBV11-2, the J call TRBJ2-5; D remains unclear. V lost 0 bases and J 8 bases, leaving 10 bases between the germline ends. CDR3 size: 13 residues. CDR1 and CDR2 (germline): SGHAT, FQNNGV. This CDR3 is CASSLDSLRTQYF. CDR3 DNA sequence: TGTGCCAGCAGCTTAGATTCGTTGCGCACCCAGTACTTC.

The V call is TRBV6-5, the J call TRBJ1-1, with unresolved D. The CDR3 length is 15 residues. The germline V and J ends were trimmed by 6 bases and 4 bases, with 18 bases remaining between them. Germline assignment: CDR1 MNHEY and CDR2 SVGAGI. CDR3 amino acids: CASRARGFEGTEAFF. In DNA, the CDR3 is TGTGCCAGCAGAGCCAGAGGGTTCGAGGGCACTGAAGCTTTCTTT.

V is TRBV18 and J is TRBJ2-7, with D possibly TRBD1 on 5 matching bases. This CDR3 comprises 14 residues. Trimming removed 4 bases from V and 4 bases from J, with 14 bases in between. Germline CDR1 KGHSH, CDR2 LQKENI. The CDR3 coding sequence is TGTGCCAGCTCACTCTCAGGTCAGGGATACGAGCAGTACTTC. Translation: CASSLSGQGYEQYF. Full variable domain (remainder filled in from reference TRBV18 and TRBJ2-7): NAGVMQNPRHLVRRRGQEARLRCSPMKGHSHVYWYRQLPEEGLKFMVYLQKENIIDESGMPKERFSAEFPKEGPSILRIQQVVRGDSAAYFCASSLSGQGYEQYFGPGTRLTVT.

The chain is built from TRBV19 and TRBJ1-4; 7 bases agree with TRBD1. The CDR3 consists of 15 residues. The ends lost 4 bases at V and 4 bases at J; junction bases unmatched: 6. Germline V gene sequence: CDR1 LNHDA, CDR2 SQIVND (reference sequence). The CDR3 DNA sequence: TGTGCCAGTAGTACTTCAGGGGGAGGTAATGAAAAACTGTTTTTT. It encodes CASSTSGGGNEKLFF.

The rearrangement joins TRBV7-3 to TRBJ1-1, with D possibly TRBD1 on 5 matching bases. Trimming pared 0 bases from V and 1 base from J, leaving 15 bases between. CDR1 SGHTA and CDR2 FQGTGA come from the germline V gene. This CDR3 comprises 17 residues. The CDR3 here is CASSLTRTTTANTEAFF. CDR3 in DNA: TGTGCCAGCAGCTTAACGCGGACCACGACAGCGAACACTGAAGCTTTCTTT. The whole variable domain, filled in from reference TRBV7-3 and TRBJ1-1, reads GAGVSQTPSNKVTEKGKYVELRCDPISGHTALYWYRQSLGQGPEFLIYFQGTGAADDSGLPNDRFFAVRPEGSVSTLKIQRTERGDSAVYLCASSLTRTTTANTEAFFGQGTRLTVV.

The chain carries TRBV14 and TRBJ1-2; TRBD1 matches 9 bases. The germline CDR1 and CDR2 sequences are SGHDN and FVKESK. V was clipped by 2 bases and J by 2 bases; unmatched bases: 3. The CDR3 totals 15 residues. CDR3 sequence: CASSQLTGGNYGYTF. CDR3 bases: TGTGCCAGCAGCCAATTAACAGGGGGCAACTATGGCTACACCTTC.

The rearrangement uses TRBV7-8 and TRBJ1-1; perhaps TRBD1 as D (5 bases). This CDR3 has 15 amino acids. Trimming shortened V by 5 bases and J by 0 bases, and 13 bases separated the two germline ends. Germline CDR1 and CDR2: SGHVS and FQNEAQ. CDR3 region: CASSLPGGLNTEAFF. Here the CDR3 DNA reads TGTGCCAGCAGCCTGCCGGGGGGTTTGAACACTGAAGCTTTCTTT.

The chain uses TRBV19 and TRBJ2-7, with TRBD1 identical over 8 bases. Trimming took 9 bases from V and 5 from J; bases not matched to a gene: 9. From germline, CDR1 is LNHDA and CDR2 SQIVND (reference sequence). The CDR3 is made up of 13 amino acids. CDR3 sequence (DNA): TGTGCCAGAGGTGACAGGGGTTTTAACGAGCAGTACTTC. It encodes CARGDRGFNEQYF.

The CDR3 bases are TGTGCCAGCAGCTTAGTAAGGCAGGGGGCAGCTTTCTTT. This translates into CASSLVRQGAAFF. The gene calls are TRBV7-9 and TRBJ1-1, with 8 bases lining up with TRBD1. The CDR3 is made up of 13 amino acids. The V gene end was trimmed by 1 base and the J gene end by 10 bases; junction bases not matched to a gene: 5. Germline V gene data show CDR1 as SEHNR and CDR2 as FQNEAQ (reference sequence).